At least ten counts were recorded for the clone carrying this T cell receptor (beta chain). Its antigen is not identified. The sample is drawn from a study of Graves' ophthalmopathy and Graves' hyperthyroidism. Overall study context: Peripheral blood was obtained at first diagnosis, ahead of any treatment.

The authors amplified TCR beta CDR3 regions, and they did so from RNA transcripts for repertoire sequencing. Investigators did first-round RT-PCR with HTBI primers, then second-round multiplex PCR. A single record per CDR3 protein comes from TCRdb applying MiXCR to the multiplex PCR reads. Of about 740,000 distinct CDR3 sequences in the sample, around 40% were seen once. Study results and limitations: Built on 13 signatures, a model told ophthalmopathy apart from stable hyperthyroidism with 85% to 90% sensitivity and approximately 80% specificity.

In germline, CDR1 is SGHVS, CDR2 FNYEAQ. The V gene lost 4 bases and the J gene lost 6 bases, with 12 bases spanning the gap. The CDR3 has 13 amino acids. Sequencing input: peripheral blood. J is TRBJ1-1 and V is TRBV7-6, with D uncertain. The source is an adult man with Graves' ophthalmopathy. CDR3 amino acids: CASSSTASSEAFF. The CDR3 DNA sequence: TGTGCCAGCAGCTCCACAGCCTCCTCTGAAGCTTTCTTT.